Listed below are T cell receptor beta chains from one sample, sequenced in a study of post-analysis software for immune sequencing data. From the PCR reads, TCRdb called clonotypes with MiXCR, one entry per CDR3 protein. The profile shows some 890,000 distinct CDR3 sequences, roughly 50% of them singletons. What was sequenced was blood. Receptors were obtained from a girl aged 5 to 17 with multiple sclerosis. The CDR3 runs from the conserved cysteine through the conserved F or W. The order of the fields is D gene, J gene, clone size, V gene, CDR3 DNA, CDR3 protein. D genes are given only for firm matches. Not every row has a clone size; where given, it reads once, few, many or a size class.

>-|TRBJ1-2|few|TRBV7-3
TGTGCCAGCAGCCTCACCCGGGAGCCCCGCGATGGCTACACCTTC
CASSLTREPRDGYTF
>TRBD1|TRBJ1-2|few|TRBV7-2
TGTGCCAGCAGCCGGGGACAGGGGGCTCTTCTTAACTATGGCTACACCTTC
CASSRGQGALLNYGYTF
>-|TRBJ2-3|-|TRBV20-1
TGCAGTGCTATCGTATTGGTGGGAGGAGATACGCAGTATTTT
CSAIVLVGGDTQYF
>-|TRBJ1-4|-|TRBV6-5
TGTGCCAGCAGTTACAGCGTGGAGGGGGGAACTAAACTGTTTTTT
CASSYSVEGGTKLFF
>TRBD2|TRBJ2-1|-|TRBV5-6
TGTGCCAGCGGGGGGGAAAAAACTTACAATGCGCAGTTCTTC
CASGGEKTYNAQFF
>-|TRBJ2-5|-|TRBV29-1
TGCAGCGTTCAAACAGAGACCCAGTACTTC
CSVQTETQYF
>-|TRBJ1-2|few|TRBV10-2
TGCGCCAGCAGTGACGTTCGGACGGGTGGCTACACCTTC
CASSDVRTGGYTF
>-|TRBJ2-1|once|TRBV7-2
TGTGCCAGCAGCTTAGCGTTGATCTACAATGAGCAGTTCTTC
CASSLALIYNEQFF
>-|TRBJ2-7|-|TRBV14
TGTGCCAGCAGCCAACAGGGCCAGACCCCCTACGAGCAGTACTTC
CASSQQGQTPYEQYF
>TRBD1|TRBJ2-7|few|TRBV6-5
TGTGCCAGCCAGACAGGGGTATCGTACGAGCAGTACTTC
CASQTGVSYEQYF
>-|TRBJ2-7|-|TRBV29-1
TGCAGCGTTGCGCTGGGCTACGAGCAGTACTTC
CSVALGYEQYF
>-|TRBJ2-6|once|TRBV14
TGTGCCAGCAGCCGACGATATGGGACCCCTTCTGGGGCCAACGTCCTGACTTTC
CASSRRYGTPSGANVLTF
>-|TRBJ2-7|few|TRBV12-3/TRBV12-4
TGTGCCAGCAGTTTTGGGACCACCTACGAGCAGTACTTC
CASSFGTTYEQYF
>-|TRBJ2-4|-|TRBV29-1
TGCAGCGTCGGGACTCTAGCCAAAAACATTCGGTACTTC
CSVGTLAKNIRYF
>TRBD2|TRBJ2-7|once|TRBV20-1
TGCAGTGCTACCCGACTAGCGGGGGGGTACAATGAGCAGTACTTC
CSATRLAGGYNEQYF
>TRBD2|TRBJ2-5|few|TRBV29-1
TGCAGCGCCCACGGGCTAGCGGGAGTGCGAGAGACCCAGTACTTC
CSAHGLAGVRETQYF
>TRBD1|TRBJ1-5|-|TRBV7-2
TGTGCCAGCAGCTTCCGACAGGGTTATAGCAATCAGCCCCAGCATTTT
CASSFRQGYSNQPQHF
>TRBD2|TRBJ2-1|few|TRBV20-1
TGCAGTGCTAGAGCGGATCCACGCCTAGCGGCTTACAATGAGCAGTTCTTC
CSARADPRLAAYNEQFF
>TRBD1|TRBJ1-6|-|TRBV9
TGTGCCAGCAGCCCCAGGGGGTCAAGCAATTCACCCCTCCACTTT
CASSPRGSSNSPLHF
>TRBD2|TRBJ2-3|-|TRBV4-2
TGTGCCAGCAGCCAAGGTGCGCGGGAGAGGCAGTATTTT
CASSQGARERQYF
>-|TRBJ2-1|-|TRBV19
TGTGCCAGTAGTCTAAAGGGAGGGGGTGAGCAGTTCTTC
CASSLKGGGEQFF
>-|TRBJ2-3|once|TRBV5-1
TGCGCCTGCAGTTCGGAAGATACGCAGTATTTT
CACSSEDTQYF
>TRBD1|TRBJ2-1|-|TRBV5-1
TGCGCCAGCAGCTTGATTTGGCAGGGGGCATCGCGTGAGCAGTTCTTC
CASSLIWQGASREQFF
>-|TRBJ2-7|-|TRBV6-1
TGTGCCAGCAACCACAGAACCTACGAGCAGTACTTC
CASNHRTYEQYF
>TRBD2|TRBJ2-7|-|TRBV6-5
TGTGCCAGCAGTTCTGGTCCTAGCGGGAGGCCTCCCTACAATGAGCAGTACTTC
CASSSGPSGRPPYNEQYF
>-|TRBJ1-6|-|TRBV4-2
TGTGCCAGCAGCCAAGGACTCATGATCAATTCACCCCTCCACTTT
CASSQGLMINSPLHF
>-|TRBJ2-7|few|TRBV6-1
TGTGCCAGCGAGGGGGAGATGGCCTACGAGCAGTACTTC
CASEGEMAYEQYF
>-|TRBJ2-3|-|TRBV20-1
TGCAGTGCTAGAGCAGGGAATATTACAGATACGCAGTATTTT
CSARAGNITDTQYF
>TRBD2|TRBJ2-3|-|TRBV29-1
TGCAGCGGATCCCGCAGGACTAGCGGGAGGGCCAGGACAGATACGCAGTATTTT
CSGSRRTSGRARTDTQYF
>-|TRBJ2-3|-|TRBV29-1
TGCAGCGCCCGGAACGTCATAGATACGCAGTATTTT
CSARNVIDTQYF
>TRBD2|TRBJ2-1|few|TRBV6-5
TGTGCCAGCAGTTACACGGGACTAGCGGGACCCCGGGGCTACAATGAGCAGTTCTTC
CASSYTGLAGPRGYNEQFF
>-|TRBJ2-7|once|TRBV6-6
TGTGCCAGCAGTAACGGCCCCAGCTACGAGCAGTACTTC
CASSNGPSYEQYF
>TRBD2|TRBJ2-2|few|TRBV29-1
TGCAGCGGGGGACTATCGGACACCGGGGAGCTGTTTTTT
CSGGLSDTGELFF
>TRBD1|TRBJ2-3|-|TRBV7-3
TGTGCCAGCAGCCAGACAGGGTACTACACAGATACGCAGTATTTT
CASSQTGYYTDTQYF
>-|TRBJ1-5|-|TRBV28
TGTGCCAGCAGAGATAGGGATTCAAGCAATCAGCCCCAGCATTTT
CASRDRDSSNQPQHF
>-|TRBJ1-2|-|TRBV6-1
TGTGCCAGCAGTGAATGGGGGGGGAGCTATGGCTACACCTTC
CASSEWGGSYGYTF
>-|TRBJ1-2|-|TRBV20-1
TGCAGTGCTAGAGATTGGACGGATTATGGCTACACCTTC
CSARDWTDYGYTF
>TRBD1|TRBJ1-1|few|TRBV20-1
TGCAGTGCCCCGGGACAGCAGAACACTGAAGCTTTCTTT
CSAPGQQNTEAFF
>-|TRBJ1-2|-|TRBV6-1
TGTGCCAGCAATGGGCCGACTGGCTACACCTTC
CASNGPTGYTF
>TRBD1|TRBJ1-5|-|TRBV10-3
TGTGCCATCAGTGACCTGGACAGGCCCCCCCACCACAATCAGCCCCAGCATTTT
CAISDLDRPPHHNQPQHF
>-|TRBJ1-5|-|TRBV15
TGTGCCACCAGCAGAGGTCCCGGGATAAAGACCGACAGGACCCGCAATCAGCCCCAGCATTTT
CATSRGPGIKTDRTRNQPQHF
>-|TRBJ2-3|once|TRBV7-9
TGTGCCAGCAGCACCCGCGACCGCACAGATACGCAGTATTTT
CASSTRDRTDTQYF
>-|TRBJ2-4|once|TRBV7-2
TGTGCCAGCAGCTTAGGTGACAGCATTCAGTACTTC
CASSLGDSIQYF
>-|TRBJ2-6|-|TRBV10-3
TGTGCCATCAGTGACACAGGGGCGGGATCTGGGGCCAACGTCCTGACTTTC
CAISDTGAGSGANVLTF
>TRBD2|TRBJ2-5|-|TRBV20-1
TGCAGTGCTAGCGGGAGGGCTCAAGAGACCCAGTACTTC
CSASGRAQETQYF
>-|TRBJ2-1|-|TRBV12-3/TRBV12-4
TGTGCCAGCAGTTTAGCAGCAGCGTTCTCCTACAATGAGCAGTTCTTC
CASSLAAAFSYNEQFF
>TRBD1|TRBJ1-5|once|TRBV12-3/TRBV12-4
TGTGCCAGCAGTGGGACAGGGGCCGGCAATCAGCCCCAGCATTTT
CASSGTGAGNQPQHF
>TRBD2|TRBJ2-5|few|TRBV5-1
TGCGCCAGCAGCCCCGTGAGGACTAGCGGATTCCAAGAGACCCAGTACTTC
CASSPVRTSGFQETQYF
>TRBD2|TRBJ2-1|-|TRBV7-2
TGTGCCAGCAGACCCCCGGGACTAGCGGGTTCCTACAATGAGCAGTTCTTC
CASRPPGLAGSYNEQFF
>-|TRBJ2-3|few|TRBV29-1
TGCAGCGTTGAGGGCCGTTTCACAGATACGCAGTATTTT
CSVEGRFTDTQYF
>-|TRBJ1-2|few|TRBV29-1
TGCAGCGTCATACACCAGTATGGCTACACCTTC
CSVIHQYGYTF
>-|TRBJ1-4|-|TRBV27
TGTGCCAGCAGTCCTCGGGACACAAATGAAAAACTGTTTTTT
CASSPRDTNEKLFF
>-|TRBJ2-1|once|TRBV5-1
TGCGCCAGCAGCAGGTGGGAGAGGGCGAATGAGCAGTTCTTC
CASSRWERANEQFF
>TRBD1|TRBJ2-5|-|TRBV5-1
TGCGCCAGCAGCTTTCGACAGGGGGCGGCTCAAGAGACCCAGTACTTC
CASSFRQGAAQETQYF
>-|TRBJ2-3|-|TRBV7-8
TGTGCCAGCAGCTCTCTGCCCCCATTTCCGGCTAGCACAGATACGCAGTATTTT
CASSSLPPFPASTDTQYF
>-|TRBJ1-2|few|TRBV29-1
TGCAGCGTCAGGGGCTACACGGATGGCTACACCTTC
CSVRGYTDGYTF
>TRBD1|TRBJ1-1|-|TRBV5-1
TGCGCCAGCAGCTTTCGGACAGGGGACACTGAAGCTTTCTTT
CASSFRTGDTEAFF
>-|TRBJ2-7|many|TRBV7-6
TGTGCCAGCAGCTCCCGGGGGACCTACGAGCAGTACTTC
CASSSRGTYEQYF
>-|TRBJ1-2|-|TRBV12-3/TRBV12-4
TGTGCCAGCAGCTGGGCTCAGAAGTATAACTATGGCTACACCTTC
CASSWAQKYNYGYTF